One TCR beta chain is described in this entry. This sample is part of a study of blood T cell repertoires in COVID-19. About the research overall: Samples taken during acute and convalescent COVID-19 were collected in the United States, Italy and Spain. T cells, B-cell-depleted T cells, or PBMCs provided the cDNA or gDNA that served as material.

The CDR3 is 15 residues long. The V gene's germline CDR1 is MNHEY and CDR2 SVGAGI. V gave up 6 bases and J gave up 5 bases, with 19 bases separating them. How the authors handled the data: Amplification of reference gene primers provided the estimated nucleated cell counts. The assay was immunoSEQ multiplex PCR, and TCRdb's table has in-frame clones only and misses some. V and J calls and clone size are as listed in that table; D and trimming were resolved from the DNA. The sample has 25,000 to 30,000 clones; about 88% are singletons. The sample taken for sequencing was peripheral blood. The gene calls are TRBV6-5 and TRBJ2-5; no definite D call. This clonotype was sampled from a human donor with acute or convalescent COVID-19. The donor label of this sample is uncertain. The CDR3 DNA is TGTGCCAGCAGCCCCGGCCTCGGGTCAAAGGAGACCCAGTACTTC. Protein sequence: CASSPGLGSKETQYF.